Presented here are 24 T cell receptor beta chains from one specimen sequenced in a study of human T cells and chemical hapten exposure. One entry per CDR3 protein results from TCRdb running MiXCR on the RACE reads. The data show 150,000 or so distinct CDR3 sequences, approximately 14% seen once. Time point indicated: patch test 1, 2 weeks after DPC sensitization. Documented treatment: therapeutic diphenylcyclopropenone sensitization with weekly scalp DPC. Here the sequenced sample was whole blood, taken in connection with sensitization to the hapten diphenylcyclopropenone (DPC). The receptors come from a woman in her twenties or thirties with alopecia areata. Some clones in this sample may be carry-over from other donors' samples.

This clonotype was counted a few times. The chain carries TRBV18 and TRBJ1-1; D is uncertain. Trimming cost V 3 bases and J 3 bases, with 8 bases left between them. There are 13 residues in the CDR3. Germline V lookup: CDR1 KGHSH, CDR2 LQKENI. In DNA, the CDR3 is TGTGCCAGCTCACCCTCCGTGGACACTGAAGCTTTCTTT. Translated, it gives CASSPSVDTEAFF.

This clonotype was seen a few times. This chain uses TRBV29-1 with TRBJ1-1; TRBD1 agrees at 9 bases. This CDR3 spans 15 amino acids. Germline V gives CDR1 SQVTM, CDR2 ANQGSEA. Unmatched junction bases numbered 11, after V lost 6 bases and J lost 3 bases. CDR3 sequence (DNA): TGCAGCGTGCACAGGGGGCTGGGGGCGGACACTGAAGCTTTCTTT. It is translated as CSVHRGLGADTEAFF.

This chain joins TRBV18 and TRBJ1-6; D is possibly TRBD1 (5 bases). The CDR3 contains 15 residues. Trimming shortened V by 1 base and J by 6 bases, and 10 bases separated the two germline ends. The germline V gene has CDR1 KGHSH and CDR2 LQKENI. The CDR3 bases are TGTGCCAGCTCACCACAGGGGACGATTAATTCACCCCTCCACTTT. It yields the protein CASSPQGTINSPLHF.

This clonotype was counted a few times. J is TRBJ2-3 and V is TRBV9, with D perhaps given as TRBD1 or TRBD2 (5 bases each). CDR1 SGDLS and CDR2 YYNGEE come from the germline V gene. The CDR3 spans 16 residues. Trimming removed 0 bases from V and 2 bases from J, with 13 bases in between. This CDR3 reads CASSVGRGQVTDTQYF. The CDR3 region has the DNA TGTGCCAGCAGCGTAGGCCGGGGCCAAGTCACAGATACGCAGTATTTT.

A remark on this clonotype: With a much larger clone just one base away, this may be a read error. The chain has TRBV4-3 and TRBJ2-1; D gene ambiguous. The CDR3 is 14 residues long. Germline assignment: CDR1 LGHNA and CDR2 YSLEER. Trimming pared 0 bases from V and 5 bases from J, leaving 8 bases between. The CDR3 nucleotides read TGCGCCAGCAGCCAAGATGTAAACCACAATGAGCAGTTCTTC. Its protein is CASSQDVNHNEQFF.

Regarding this clonotype: The germline gene is not matched at one end of the junction; a read error may be the cause. CDR3 residues: CASSARCRDYVF. The CDR3 DNA is TGTGCCAGCAGCGCTCGCTGCCGGGACTACGTTTTC. The gene calls are TRBV6-2 or TRBV6-3 and TRBJ2-7, with 7 nucleotides matching TRBD2. CDR1 MNHEY and CDR2 SVGEGT come from the germline V gene. The CDR3 covers 12 residues.

This clonotype has at least ten counts. The chain uses TRBV12-3 or TRBV12-4 and TRBJ2-4; TRBD2 might be the D (5 bases). The CDR3 is 13 amino acids. V gave up 7 bases and J gave up 8 bases, with 15 bases separating them. The CDR3 DNA reads as TGTGCCAGCACCCTCGATCCGCGGGACATTCAGTACTTC. It is translated as CASTLDPRDIQYF.

The chain couples TRBV7-9 to TRBJ1-1; no clear D. The V gene's germline CDR1 is SEHNR and CDR2 FQNEAQ (reference sequence). The CDR3 consists of 15 residues. V lost 6 bases, J lost 4 bases, and 18 bases lay in between. The DNA for the CDR3 is TGTGCCAGCAGGGATTCGGGTACCCGGGGCACTGAAGCTTTCTTT. It specifies CASRDSGTRGTEAFF.

This clonotype turned up a few times. This chain links TRBV6-5 with TRBJ1-2, with 7 positions matching TRBD1. J gave up 4 bases and V 8 bases, and 13 bases lay outside the gene matches. CDR1 is MNHEY and CDR2 is SVGAGI in the germline V gene. The CDR3 loop spans 15 amino acids. The CDR3 here is CASADPGQGVYGYTF. For the CDR3, the DNA is TGTGCCAGCGCTGACCCCGGGCAGGGGGTCTATGGCTACACCTTC.

This clonotype showed up just a few times. The gene calls are TRBV5-6 and TRBJ2-4; D possibly corresponds to TRBD2 (5 bases). The CDR3 is 16 residues long. Germline lookup yields CDR1 SGHDT and CDR2 YYEEEE. V lost 2 bases and J lost 3, with 15 bases in between. CDR3 sequence: CASSFRTVGIKNIQYF. The CDR3, as DNA: TGTGCCAGCAGCTTCCGGACCGTCGGGATCAAAAACATTCAGTACTTC.

This chain joins TRBV12-3 or TRBV12-4 and TRBJ2-7; no definite D call. The CDR3 length is 15 residues. V gave up 0 bases and J gave up 0 bases, with 9 bases separating them. CDR3 region: CASSLAPGLSYEQYF. The CDR3 DNA sequence: TGTGCCAGCAGTTTAGCCCCGGGTCTCTCCTACGAGCAGTACTTC.

This clonotype has more than one count but fewer than ten. CDR3 sequence (DNA): TGCGCCAGCAGCTTGGGAGCTAATGAAAAACTGTTTTTT. Translated: CASSLGANEKLFF. The chain combines TRBV5-1 with TRBJ1-4; D gene uncertain. This CDR3 is 13 amino acids long. V shed 0 bases and J shed 3 bases, with 3 bases lying between them. Per germline, CDR1 SGHRS and CDR2 YFSETQ.

This clonotype was counted between two and nine times. The DNA for the CDR3 is TGTGCCAGCAGCTTCGGACAGCTCCAAGAGACCCAGTACTTC. Translated: CASSFGQLQETQYF. This chain joins TRBV7-6 and TRBJ2-5, with a weak D call TRBD1 (6 bases). The CDR3 length is 14 residues. Germline CDR1 is SGHVS and CDR2 is FNYEAQ. V gave up 3 bases and J gave up 1 base, with 9 bases separating them.

The V call is TRBV6-5, the J call TRBJ1-2; the D gene is possibly TRBD1 (5 bases). V was pared by 6 bases and J by 2 bases, with 10 bases between. The CDR3 sequence is 13 residues long. The germline V gene has CDR1 MNHEY and CDR2 SVGAGI. Here the CDR3 reads CASSLTENYGYTF. CDR3 nucleotides: TGTGCCAGCAGCTTGACAGAGAACTATGGCTACACCTTC.

This clonotype was recorded a few times. This sequence joins TRBV12-3 or TRBV12-4 and TRBJ1-5, with 9 bases identical to TRBD1. The CDR3 loop spans 15 amino acids. The trim removed 6 bases at V and 4 bases at J, leaving 7 bases unmatched. DNA of the CDR3: TGTGCCAGCAGCAAGGGGACAGGGTTAAATCAGCCCCAGCATTTT. The encoded protein is CASSKGTGLNQPQHF.

This clonotype was seen many times. J is TRBJ2-5 and V is TRBV7-3; D not certain. Between the trimmed V and J ends, which lost 6 bases and 2 bases, there was a span of 10 bases. The V gene's germline CDR1 is SGHTA and CDR2 FQGTGA. This CDR3 is built from 13 residues. CDR3 protein: CASSLWGQETQYF. As DNA, the CDR3 is TGTGCCAGCAGTTTGTGGGGACAAGAGACCCAGTACTTC.

This clonotype was seen more than once but under ten times. The chain carries TRBV18 and TRBJ2-1; D is unresolved. V lost 6 bases to trimming and J lost 8 bases, with 8 bases between them. Germline V lookup: CDR1 KGHSH, CDR2 LQKENI. CDR3 size: 11 residues. The CDR3 sequence is CASSPSHEQFF. The CDR3 DNA sequence: TGTGCCAGCTCGCCCTCTCATGAGCAGTTCTTC.

This clonotype was picked up many times. The J gene is TRBJ1-1, the V gene TRBV6-5, with TRBD1 matching 8 bases. V shed 6 bases and J 6 bases; nucleotides not matched to a gene: 15. CDR1 and CDR2 from the germline V gene are MNHEY and SVGAGI. The CDR3 covers 16 residues. CDR3 sequence reads: CASRTGDEGWTAEAFF. Here the CDR3 DNA reads TGTGCCAGCAGGACAGGGGACGAGGGGTGGACAGCTGAAGCTTTCTTT.

The rearrangement links TRBV9 to TRBJ1-2, with D possibly TRBD1 on 6 matching bases. The CDR3 contains 15 residues. CDR1 SGDLS and CDR2 YYNGEE come from the germline V gene. The germline V and J ends were trimmed by 4 bases and 0 bases, with 13 bases remaining between them. For the CDR3, the DNA is TGTGCCAGCAGCCCGGACAGCTCCACTAACTATGGCTACACCTTC. This translates into CASSPDSSTNYGYTF.

The table lists this clonotype with a few counts. The CDR3, as DNA: TGTGCCAGCAGCATCAAGACCGGGACAGTCCATAATTCACCCCTCCACTTT. This encodes CASSIKTGTVHNSPLHF. V gene TRBV7-9 combines with J gene TRBJ1-6, with 7 bases that match TRBD1. The germline V gene has CDR1 SEHNR and CDR2 FQNEAQ (reference sequence). CDR3 length equals 17 residues. V shed 5 bases, J shed 5 bases, and the junction held 12 bases outside the gene matches. Filled out from reference TRBV7-9 and TRBJ1-6, the complete variable domain reads DTGVSQNPRHKITKRGQNVTFRCDPISEHNRLYWYRQTLGQGPEFLTYFQNEAQLEKSRLLSDRFSAERPKGSFSTLEIQRTEQGDSAMYLCASSIKTGTVHNSPLHFGNGTRLTVT.

The chain employs TRBV6-2 or TRBV6-3 and TRBJ1-2; D is unresolved. The CDR3 spans 13 residues. The germline V and J ends were trimmed by 8 bases and 4 bases, with 14 bases remaining between them. The germline V gene encodes CDR1 MNHEY and CDR2 SVGEGT. The CDR3 loop reads CASGLTDFYGYTF. The CDR3 DNA reads TGTGCCAGCGGACTGACTGACTTCTATGGCTACACCTTC.

This clonotype was recorded a few times. V is TRBV4-2 and J is TRBJ2-7, with unresolved D. CDR3 length equals 16 residues. Trimming left V 1 base short and J 5 bases short, with 18 bases between. Germline lookup yields CDR1 LGHNA and CDR2 YNFKEQ. The CDR3 is CASSQGDREWGDEQYF. The CDR3 DNA reads TGTGCCAGCAGCCAAGGAGACCGAGAGTGGGGTGACGAGCAGTACTTC.

In this sample, this clonotype turned up a few times. The V and J genes are TRBV6-1 and TRBJ2-7; weak D call: TRBD1 (6 bases). This CDR3 has 13 amino acids. Germline lookup yields CDR1 MNHNS and CDR2 SASEGT. With 8 bases removed from V and 2 bases from J, the gap between germline ends came to 13 bases. The CDR3 nucleotides are TGTGCCAGCCTGGAACAGGGTCCCTACGAGCAGTACTTC. Protein product: CASLEQGPYEQYF.

This chain links TRBV19 with TRBJ1-4; tentatively, D is TRBD1 (6 bases). V was shortened by 7 bases and J by 7 bases, with 19 bases between the two germline ends. Germline V CDR1 and CDR2: LNHDA, SQIVND (reference sequence). This CDR3 has 15 amino acids. For the CDR3, the DNA is TGTGCCAGTAATCCCTCAGGGGTTTGGAGTGAAAAACTGTTTTTT. This gives the protein CASNPSGVWSEKLFF.